This TCR beta chain appears in the sequencing data of a study of T cells after posttransplantation cyclophosphamide. Cyclophosphamide on days +3 and +4 followed busulfan-fludarabine conditioning and a marrow graft. Profiled with immunoSEQ multiplex PCR; TCRdb holds only in-frame clones, not every one. The sample has around 5,000 clones; less than 2% are singletons. V was pared by 11 bases and J by 1 base, with 20 bases between. The CDR3 runs to 15 residues. Germline V lookup: CDR1 MDHEN, CDR2 SYDVKM. The TCR originated in a young adult male patient who received an allogeneic stem cell transplant from a related donor, was CMV-positive, and had no GVHD. Some T cells may be supplied by the graft donor. This chain connects TRBV28 to TRBJ1-1; D unresolved. The specimen comprised PBMCs, sampled 242 days after a stem cell transplant with posttransplant cyclophosphamide. The CDR3 loop reads CAGSRPLAGNTEAFF. For the CDR3, the DNA is TGTGCCGGATCCAGGCCGCTTGCGGGGAACACTGAAGCTTTCTTT.